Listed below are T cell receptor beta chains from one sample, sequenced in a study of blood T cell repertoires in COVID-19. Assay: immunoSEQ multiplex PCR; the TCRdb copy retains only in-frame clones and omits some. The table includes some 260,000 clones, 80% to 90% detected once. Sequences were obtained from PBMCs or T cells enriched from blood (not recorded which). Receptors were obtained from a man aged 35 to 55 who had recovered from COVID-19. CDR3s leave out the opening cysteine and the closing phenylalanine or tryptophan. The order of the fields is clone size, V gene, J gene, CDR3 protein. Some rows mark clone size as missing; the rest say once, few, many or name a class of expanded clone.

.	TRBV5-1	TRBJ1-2	ASSRDSGLDGYT
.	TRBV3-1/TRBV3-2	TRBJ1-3	ASSQERRTGVKGSGNTIY
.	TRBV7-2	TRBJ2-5	ASKRTGAETQY
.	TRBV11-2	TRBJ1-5	ASSKGDRSNQPQH
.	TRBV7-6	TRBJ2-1	ASSSQRGSYNEQF
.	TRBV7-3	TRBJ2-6	ASSRTQGANVLT
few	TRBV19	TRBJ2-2	ASSMEFANTGELF
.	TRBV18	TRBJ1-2	ASSPPGTGRGGYT
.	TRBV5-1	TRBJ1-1	ASSLYPGGGTEAF
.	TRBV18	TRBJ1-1	ASSPTGRNTEAF
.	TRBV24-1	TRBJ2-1	ATSDQYEQF
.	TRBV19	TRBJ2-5	ACGKALQETQY
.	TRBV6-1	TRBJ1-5	ASSEAGGRNQPQH
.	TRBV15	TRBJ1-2	ATSRDGLYYGYT
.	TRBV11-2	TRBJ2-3	ASSLEYGQGSTDTQY
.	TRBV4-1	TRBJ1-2	ASSQDTPSRGVYGYT
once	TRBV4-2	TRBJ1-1	ASTESQQSGYTEAF
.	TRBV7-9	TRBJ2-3	ASSLMAGADTQY
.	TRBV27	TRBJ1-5	ASSLRENQPQH
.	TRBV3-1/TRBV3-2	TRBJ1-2	ASSQYPYGYT
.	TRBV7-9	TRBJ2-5	ASSLELAGVKETQY
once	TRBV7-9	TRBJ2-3	ASSTLFPGLVIGRTDTQY
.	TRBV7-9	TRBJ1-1	ASSFSRGPNTEAF
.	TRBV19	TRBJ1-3	ASSLNRETGNTIY
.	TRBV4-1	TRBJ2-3	ASSQDGVAGLADTQY
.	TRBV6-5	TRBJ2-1	ASKQAGSWGEQF
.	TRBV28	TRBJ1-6	ASSPSSYNSPLH
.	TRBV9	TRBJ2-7	ASSAGTESYEQY
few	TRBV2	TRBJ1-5	ASSTDRTNQPQH
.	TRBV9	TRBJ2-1	ASSPTNYNEQF
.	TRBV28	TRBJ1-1	ASPRAGVRDTEAF
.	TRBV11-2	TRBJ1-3	ASKKNRGQAGNTIY